A single sample gave rise to the 24 T cell receptor beta chains below, sequenced in a study of T-cell memory formation after mild COVID-19. In TCRdb, the 5' RACE reads were re-called with MiXCR into one record per CDR3 protein. The sample includes about 250,000 distinct CDR3 sequences, approximately 15% of them seen just once. Sequencing was done on a sample of PBMCs or a T cell subset sorted from them (not recorded which). Receptor source: an adult woman who had mild COVID-19 (a few samples of this study predate the infection). Cell type and time point are not known.

There are many counts of this clonotype. V gene TRBV11-2 combines with J gene TRBJ2-3, with 7 bases that match TRBD1. CDR1 is SGHAT and CDR2 is FQNNGV in the germline V gene. J was trimmed by 4 bases and V by 6 bases; bases with no gene match: 4. The CDR3 is 13 amino acids. The CDR3 sequence: CASRTGMSDTQYF. CDR3 DNA sequence: TGTGCCAGCAGGACAGGGATGTCAGATACGCAGTATTTT.

V gene TRBV12-3 or TRBV12-4 combines with J gene TRBJ2-1, with 11 bases fitting TRBD1. Trimming at V came to 4 bases and at J to 9 bases, leaving 5 bases not matched to a gene. The CDR3 length is 14 residues. The CDR3 reads CASSWTGGQGEQFF. CDR3 in DNA: TGTGCCAGCAGTTGGACAGGGGGCCAGGGTGAGCAGTTCTTC.

In its sample, this clonotype was seen a few times. The chain uses TRBV15 and TRBJ1-1; the D is unclear. CDR1 and CDR2 from the germline V gene are LNHNV and YYDKDF (reference sequence). Trimming removed 1 base from V and 1 base from J, with 25 bases in between. The CDR3 length is 20 residues. The chain's CDR3 is CATSRGSVLGGRAGNTEAFF. CDR3 nucleotides: TGTGCCACCAGCAGAGGTTCAGTGCTTGGCGGTAGGGCCGGGAACACTGAAGCTTTCTTT. Full variable domain (outside the CDR3, taken from reference TRBV15 and TRBJ1-1): DAMVIQNPRYQVTQFGKPVTLSCSQTLNHNVMYWYQQKSSQAPKLLFHYYDKDFNNEADTPDNFQSRRPNTSFCFLDIRSPGLGDTAMYLCATSRGSVLGGRAGNTEAFFGQGTRLTVV.

The DNA of the CDR3 is TGTGCCAGCAGTCCCCCTTCAGGGTTTCGCAACGAGCAGTACTTC. Protein sequence: CASSPPSGFRNEQYF. This chain joins TRBV6-5 and TRBJ2-7, with a tentative D call TRBD1 (5 bases). V gave up 5 bases and J gave up 5 bases, with 19 bases separating them. CDR3 length equals 15 residues. Germline-derived CDR1 and CDR2 are MNHEY and SVGAGI.

This clonotype was seen more than once but under ten times. The chain has TRBV7-9 and TRBJ2-3; tentative D call: TRBD1 (6 bases). The CDR3 runs 15 residues. The germline CDR1 and CDR2 sequences are SEHNR and FQNEAQ (reference sequence). Trimming removed 5 bases at V and 0 bases at J, with 12 bases between. The CDR3 region is CASSLTGLSTDTQYF. CDR3 nucleotides: TGTGCCAGCAGCCTGACAGGTTTGAGCACAGATACGCAGTATTTT.

This chain joins TRBV14 and TRBJ2-3; no clear D. CDR1 SGHDN and CDR2 FVKESK come from the germline V gene. V lost 3 bases and J 0 bases, leaving 10 bases between the germline ends. This CDR3 spans 15 amino acids. The CDR3 bases are TGTGCCAGCAGCCACCAACTGGGTAGCACAGATACGCAGTATTTT. Amino acid sequence: CASSHQLGSTDTQYF. Looking up the rest from reference TRBV14 and TRBJ2-3 gives the full variable domain: EAGVTQFPSHSVIEKGQTVTLRCDPISGHDNLYWYRRVMGKEIKFLLHFVKESKQDESGMPNNRFLAERTGGTYSTLKVQPAELEDSGVYFCASSHQLGSTDTQYFGPGTRLTVL.

J is TRBJ1-2 and V is TRBV18; TRBD1 agrees at 8 bases. Germline V lookup: CDR1 KGHSH, CDR2 LQKENI. The CDR3 is 15 amino acids. V shed 4 bases and J 4 bases; nucleotides not matched to a gene: 8. CDR3 loop: CASSQRGQGGYGYTF. CDR3 sequence (DNA): TGTGCCAGCTCACAACGTGGACAGGGAGGCTATGGCTACACCTTC.

This clonotype was observed a few times. CDR3 protein: CASSQVMVGGIGETQYF. The CDR3 DNA is TGTGCCAGCAGCCAAGTTATGGTGGGAGGGATCGGAGAGACCCAGTACTTC. This chain joins TRBV4-2 and TRBJ2-5; 7 bases map to TRBD2. Germline V CDR1 and CDR2: LGHNA, YNFKEQ. CDR3 length equals 17 residues. V dropped 1 base and J dropped 4; count of bases not matched to a gene: 12.

The V call is TRBV20-1, the J call TRBJ1-5; D is uncertain. The CDR3 extends over 16 amino acids. From germline, CDR1 is DFQATT and CDR2 SNEGSKA (reference sequence). V lost 3 bases to trimming and J lost 3 bases, with 18 bases between them. The CDR3 loop reads CSARVPTPGANQPQHF. The CDR3 coding sequence is TGCAGTGCTAGGGTCCCGACCCCAGGTGCCAATCAGCCCCAGCATTTT.

The chain links TRBV3-1 to TRBJ2-2; D uncertain. Germline lookup yields CDR1 LGHDT and CDR2 YNNKEL (reference sequence). The CDR3 totals 16 residues. Deletions cut 1 base from V and 0 bases from J, with 9 bases between. The CDR3 region is CASSQVFLANTGELFF. Here the CDR3 DNA reads TGTGCCAGCAGCCAAGTGTTTCTAGCGAACACCGGGGAGCTGTTTTTT.

This chain connects TRBV27 to TRBJ1-3, with a possible D match to TRBD1 (5 bases). Trimming stripped 6 bases from V and 2 bases from J, with 8 bases between. Germline CDR1 is MNHEY and CDR2 is SMNVEV (reference sequence). This CDR3 is 13 amino acids long. CDR3 in amino acids: CASRGTPGNTIYF. CDR3 DNA: TGTGCCAGCAGAGGGACCCCTGGAAACACCATATATTTT.

This clonotype was counted a few times. The genes are TRBV29-1 and TRBJ2-1, with TRBD2 matching over 9 bases. The CDR3 totals 16 residues. The V gene end was trimmed by 4 bases and the J gene end by 7 bases; junction bases not matched to a gene: 14. The germline CDR1 and CDR2 sequences are SQVTM and ANQGSEA. The DNA for the CDR3 is TGCAGCGTTGCCCATCTGGCGGGAGGGGGGATAAATGAGCAGTTCTTC. Encoded protein: CSVAHLAGGGINEQFF.

The table lists this clonotype with a few counts. V and J are TRBV7-6 and TRBJ2-5, with 9 bases fitting TRBD2. This CDR3 has 16 amino acids. Germline loops: CDR1 SGHVS, CDR2 FNYEAQ. J gave up 5 bases and V 1 base, and 8 bases lay outside the gene matches. CDR3 loop: CASSLGGRAFGETQYF. In nucleotides, the CDR3 is TGTGCCAGCAGCTTAGGCGGGAGGGCCTTCGGGGAGACCCAGTACTTC.

This clonotype was detected a few times. The rearrangement joins TRBV12-3 or TRBV12-4 to TRBJ1-1, with unresolved D. The CDR3 contains 13 residues. Trimming left V 7 bases short and J 5 bases short, with 14 bases between. The DNA of the CDR3 is TGTGCCAGCACTTCGAAACCTGGGACTGAAGCTTTCTTT. Translated, it gives CASTSKPGTEAFF.

Only a few counts were recorded for this clonotype. With a much larger clone just one base away, this may be a read error. The rearrangement joins TRBV2 to TRBJ1-1, with D perhaps TRBD1 (5 bases). The CDR3 is 12 amino acids. The germline V gene encodes CDR1 SNHLY and CDR2 FYNNEI. The V end was cut by 6 bases, the J end by 3 bases, with 8 bases between. For the CDR3, the DNA is TGTGCCAGCAGCTGGGGGGACACTGAAGCTTTCTTT. It is translated as CASSWGDTEAFF.

DNA of the CDR3: TGTGCCAGCAGCCCCTGGACAGGGGTAACCTACGAGCAGTACTTC. Translated, it gives CASSPWTGVTYEQYF. The chain employs TRBV7-9 and TRBJ2-7, with 9 positions matching TRBD1. With V trimmed by 5 bases and J by 2 bases, 7 bases remained unmatched. The CDR3 length is 15 residues. CDR1 and CDR2 (germline): SEHNR, FQNEAQ (reference sequence).

The CDR3 DNA sequence: TGTGCCAGCAGATTTACAGGGGGTCGCTCCTACAATGAGCAGTTCTTC. It is translated as CASRFTGGRSYNEQFF. The rearrangement uses TRBV12-3 or TRBV12-4 and TRBJ2-1, with 8 bases that match TRBD1. This CDR3 has 16 amino acids. The V and J ends lost 6 bases and 0 bases, in that order; junction bases with no gene match: 7.

This clonotype was seen more than once but under ten times. This chain joins TRBV4-3 and TRBJ2-3; no reliable D call. CDR1 LGHNA and CDR2 YSLEER come from the germline V gene. The V and J ends lost 0 bases and 0 bases respectively, with 7 bases between them. The CDR3 runs to 15 residues. CDR3 DNA: TGCGCCAGCAGCCAAGACGGAACTAGCACAGATACGCAGTATTTT. Translation gives CASSQDGTSTDTQYF.

This clonotype was seen repeatedly, ten times or more. This chain connects TRBV6-6 to TRBJ2-7, with D tentatively TRBD1 (6 bases). V was clipped by 5 bases and J by 7 bases, with 15 bases between them. This CDR3 has 13 amino acids. The germline CDR1 and CDR2 sequences are MNHNY and SVGAGI (reference sequence). Here the CDR3 DNA reads TGTGCCAGCAGTCCCCCACAGGGCGGGGAGCAGTACTTC. Translating it yields CASSPPQGGEQYF.

In this sample, this clonotype turned up once. One end of the junction does not line up with germline, which may come from a read error. The chain uses TRBV7-6 and TRBJ2-7; D is possibly TRBD1 or TRBD2 (5 bases each). Germline CDR1 is SGHVS and CDR2 is FNYEAQ. This CDR3 is built from 12 residues. CDR3 residues: CASSRPRDEPYF. CDR3 DNA sequence: TGTGCCAGCAGCCGCCCCAGGGACGAGCCGTACTTC. Combining the CDR3 with reference TRBV7-6 and TRBJ2-7 gives the whole variable domain GAGVSQSPRYKVTKRGQDVALRCDPISGHVSLYWYRQALGQGPEFLTYFNYEAQQDKSGLPNDRFSAERPEGSISTLTIQRTEQRDSAMYRCASSRPRDEPYFGPGTRLTVT.

This clonotype was recorded a few times. V usage is TRBV6-5 and J usage is TRBJ2-3; 7 bases map to TRBD1. The CDR3 sequence is 15 residues long. Germline assignment: CDR1 MNHEY and CDR2 SVGAGI. The trim removed 8 bases at V and 2 bases at J, leaving 10 bases unmatched. CDR3 nucleotides: TGTGCCAGCCGGGACAGCCCTTCTTCCACAGATACGCAGTATTTT. Residues: CASRDSPSSTDTQYF.

This chain joins TRBV2 and TRBJ2-5, with TRBD2 matching over 7 bases. The CDR3 extends over 14 amino acids. Germline CDR1 SNHLY, CDR2 FYNNEI. Trimming at V came to 5 bases and at J to 5 bases, leaving 8 bases not matched to a gene. The CDR3 spells CASSRREGHETQYF. CDR3 sequence (DNA): TGTGCCAGCAGTCGGAGGGAGGGCCATGAGACCCAGTACTTC.

This clonotype was detected a few times. This rearrangement joins TRBV12-3 or TRBV12-4 to TRBJ2-3; 14 bases match TRBD2. This CDR3 has 16 residues. The V segment lost 6 bases and the J segment 6 bases; nucleotides outside the gene matches: 8. CDR3 nucleotides: TGTGCCAGCAGCCAGGGACTAGCGGGGGTCTCGGATACGCAGTATTTT. This gives the protein CASSQGLAGVSDTQYF.

The V and J genes are TRBV18 and TRBJ2-2; D unresolved. V lost 3 bases and J lost 0, with 2 bases in between. Germline V lookup: CDR1 KGHSH, CDR2 LQKENI. This CDR3 is built from 13 residues. The CDR3 spells CASSPPNTGELFF. The CDR3 DNA sequence: TGTGCCAGCTCACCCCCGAACACCGGGGAGCTGTTTTTT.